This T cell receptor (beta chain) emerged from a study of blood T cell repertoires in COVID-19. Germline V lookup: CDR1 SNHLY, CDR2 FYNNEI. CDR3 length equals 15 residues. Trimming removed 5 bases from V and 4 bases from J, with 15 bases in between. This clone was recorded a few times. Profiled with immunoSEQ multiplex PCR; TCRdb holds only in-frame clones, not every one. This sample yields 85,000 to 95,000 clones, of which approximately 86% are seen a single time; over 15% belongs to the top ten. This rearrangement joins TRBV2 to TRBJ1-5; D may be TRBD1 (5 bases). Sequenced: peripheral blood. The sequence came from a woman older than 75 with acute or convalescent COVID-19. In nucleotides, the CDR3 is TGTGCCAGCAGTCTCAGGGAGGGGCGTAATCAGCCCCAGCATTTT. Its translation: CASSLREGRNQPQHF.